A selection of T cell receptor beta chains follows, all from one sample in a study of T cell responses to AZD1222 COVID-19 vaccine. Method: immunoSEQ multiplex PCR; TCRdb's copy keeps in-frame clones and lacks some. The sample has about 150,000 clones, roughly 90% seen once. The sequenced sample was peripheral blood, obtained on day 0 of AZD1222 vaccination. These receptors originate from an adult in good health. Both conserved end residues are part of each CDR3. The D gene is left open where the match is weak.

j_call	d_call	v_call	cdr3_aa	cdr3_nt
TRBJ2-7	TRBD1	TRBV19	CASSISGQAGEQYF	TGTGCCAGTAGTATTTCGGGACAGGCGGGCGAGCAGTACTTC
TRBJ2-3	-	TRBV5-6	CASSVPSRTDTQYF	TGTGCCAGCAGCGTCCCCTCTCGCACAGATACGCAGTATTTT
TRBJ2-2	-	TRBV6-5	CASSFHRDANTGELFF	TGTGCCAGCAGTTTCCACAGGGACGCTAACACCGGGGAGCTGTTTTTT
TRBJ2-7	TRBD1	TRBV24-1	CATSDPRTGHYEQYF	TGTGCCACCAGTGATCCAAGGACAGGTCACTACGAGCAGTACTTC
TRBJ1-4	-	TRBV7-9	CASSPGGGDEKLFF	TGTGCCAGCAGTCCCGGGGGTGGGGATGAAAAACTGTTTTTT
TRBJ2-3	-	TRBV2	CASRGAWVDTQYF	TGTGCCAGCAGGGGGGCTTGGGTAGATACGCAGTATTTT
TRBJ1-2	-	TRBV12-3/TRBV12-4	CASSLVENYGYTF	TGTGCCAGCAGTTTGGTAGAAAACTATGGCTACACCTTC
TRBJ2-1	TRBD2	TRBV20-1	CSASKLAGVGEQFF	TGCAGTGCTAGTAAGCTAGCGGGAGTGGGTGAGCAGTTCTTC
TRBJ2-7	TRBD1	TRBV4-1	CASSQGDRLEGEQYF	TGCGCCAGCAGCCAAGGGGACAGACTCGAGGGGGAGCAGTACTTC
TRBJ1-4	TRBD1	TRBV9	CASGRQGQGGEKLFF	TGTGCCAGCGGTAGGCAGGGACAGGGCGGGGAAAAACTGTTTTTT